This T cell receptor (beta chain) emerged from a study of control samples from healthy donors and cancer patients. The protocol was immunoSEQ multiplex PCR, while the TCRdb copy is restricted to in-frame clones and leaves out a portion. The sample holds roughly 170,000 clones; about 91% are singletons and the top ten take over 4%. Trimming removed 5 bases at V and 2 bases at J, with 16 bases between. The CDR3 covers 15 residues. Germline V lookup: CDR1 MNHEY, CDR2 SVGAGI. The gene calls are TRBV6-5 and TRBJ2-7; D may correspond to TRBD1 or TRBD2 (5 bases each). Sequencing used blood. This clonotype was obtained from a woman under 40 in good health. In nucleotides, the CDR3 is TGTGCCAGCAGTCCCTTGGGGACGGCCCCCTACGAGCAGTACTTC. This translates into CASSPLGTAPYEQYF.